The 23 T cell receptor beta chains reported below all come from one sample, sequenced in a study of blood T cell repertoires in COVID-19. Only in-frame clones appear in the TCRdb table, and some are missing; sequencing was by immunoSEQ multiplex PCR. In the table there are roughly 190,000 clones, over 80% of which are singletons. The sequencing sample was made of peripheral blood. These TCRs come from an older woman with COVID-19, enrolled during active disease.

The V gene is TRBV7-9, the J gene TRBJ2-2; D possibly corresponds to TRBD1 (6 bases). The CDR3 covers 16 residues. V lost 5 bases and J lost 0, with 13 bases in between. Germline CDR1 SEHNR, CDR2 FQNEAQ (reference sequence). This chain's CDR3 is CASSPWDTPNTGELFF. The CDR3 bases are TGTGCCAGCAGCCCTTGGGACACCCCGAACACCGGGGAGCTGTTTTTT.

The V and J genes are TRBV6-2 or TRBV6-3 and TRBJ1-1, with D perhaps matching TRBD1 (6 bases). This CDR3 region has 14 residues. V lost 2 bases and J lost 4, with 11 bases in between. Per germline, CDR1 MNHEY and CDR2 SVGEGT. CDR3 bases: TGTGCCAGCAGTTACAACAGGGAGGGCACTGAAGCTTTCTTT. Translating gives CASSYNREGTEAFF.

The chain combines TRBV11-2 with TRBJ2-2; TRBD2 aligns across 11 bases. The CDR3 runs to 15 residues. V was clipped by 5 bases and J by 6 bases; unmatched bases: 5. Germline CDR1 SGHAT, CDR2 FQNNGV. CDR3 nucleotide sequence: TGTGCCAGCAGCCCCGGGACTAGCGGAGCCGGGGAGCTGTTTTTT. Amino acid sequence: CASSPGTSGAGELFF.

DNA for the CDR3: TGCAGCGTCGTTACCGACGCGGGGGAGAACACTGAAGCTTTCTTT. Protein sequence: CSVVTDAGENTEAFF. J is TRBJ1-1 and V is TRBV29-1; D might be TRBD1 (5 bases). Trimming removed 6 bases from V and 1 base from J, with 18 bases in between. This CDR3 region has 15 residues. From germline, CDR1 is SQVTM and CDR2 ANQGSEA.

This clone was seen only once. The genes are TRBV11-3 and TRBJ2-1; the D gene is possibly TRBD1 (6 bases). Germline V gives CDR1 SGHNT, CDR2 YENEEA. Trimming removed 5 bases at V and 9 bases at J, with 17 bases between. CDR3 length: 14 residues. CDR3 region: CASSPGANRGEQFF. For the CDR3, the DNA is TGTGCCAGCAGCCCAGGGGCCAACCGGGGTGAGCAGTTCTTC.

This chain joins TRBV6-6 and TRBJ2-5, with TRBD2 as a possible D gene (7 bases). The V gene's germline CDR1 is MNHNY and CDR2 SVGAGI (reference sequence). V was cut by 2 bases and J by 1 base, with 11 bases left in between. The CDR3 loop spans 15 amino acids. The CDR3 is CASSYGGAGQETQYF. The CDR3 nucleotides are TGTGCCAGCAGTTACGGGGGGGCCGGCCAAGAGACCCAGTACTTC.

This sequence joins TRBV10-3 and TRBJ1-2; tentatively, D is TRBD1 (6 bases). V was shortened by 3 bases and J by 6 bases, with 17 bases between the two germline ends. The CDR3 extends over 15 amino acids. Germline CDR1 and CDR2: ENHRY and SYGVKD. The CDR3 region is CAISDSNPGANGYTF. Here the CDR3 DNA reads TGTGCCATCAGTGATAGTAATCCAGGGGCGAATGGCTACACCTTC.

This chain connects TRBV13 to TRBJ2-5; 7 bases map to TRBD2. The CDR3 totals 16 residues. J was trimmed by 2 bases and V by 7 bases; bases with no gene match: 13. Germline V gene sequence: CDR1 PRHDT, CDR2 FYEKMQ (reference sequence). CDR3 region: CASIWQRGQSQETQYF. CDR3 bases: TGTGCCAGCATTTGGCAGCGGGGTCAATCGCAAGAGACCCAGTACTTC.

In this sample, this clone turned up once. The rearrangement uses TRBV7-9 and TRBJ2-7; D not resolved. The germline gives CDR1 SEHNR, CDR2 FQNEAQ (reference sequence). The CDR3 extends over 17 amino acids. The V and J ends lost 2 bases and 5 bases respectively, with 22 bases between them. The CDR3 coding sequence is TGTGCCAGCAGCTTACGCCCACAAGCGCGTCAGACCGACGAGCAGTACTTC. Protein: CASSLRPQARQTDEQYF.

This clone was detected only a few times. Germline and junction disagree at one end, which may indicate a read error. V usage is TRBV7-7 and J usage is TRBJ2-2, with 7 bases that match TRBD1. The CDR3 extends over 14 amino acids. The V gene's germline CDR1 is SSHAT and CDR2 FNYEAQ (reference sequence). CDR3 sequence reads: CASSRLQGTGELFF. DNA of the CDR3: TGTGCTAGCAGCAGACTACAGGGGACCGGGGAGCTGTTTTTT.

In DNA form, the CDR3 reads TGTGCCAGTAGTATAGGAGTGGGCAGGGTTTACAATGAGCAGTTCTTC. Protein product: CASSIGVGRVYNEQFF. The chain combines TRBV19 with TRBJ2-1, with D possibly being TRBD1 (5 bases). This CDR3 spans 16 amino acids. Trimming shortened V by 1 base and J by 4 bases, and 14 bases separated the two germline ends. Germline V CDR1 and CDR2: LNHDA, SQIVND (reference sequence). The full variable domain, in which reference TRBV19 and TRBJ2-1 provide the parts outside the CDR3, is DGGITQSPKYLFRKEGQNVTLSCEQNLNHDAMYWYRQDPGQGLRLIYYSQIVNDFQKGDIAEGYSVSREKKESFPLTVTSAQKNPTAFYLCASSIGVGRVYNEQFFGPGTRLTVL.

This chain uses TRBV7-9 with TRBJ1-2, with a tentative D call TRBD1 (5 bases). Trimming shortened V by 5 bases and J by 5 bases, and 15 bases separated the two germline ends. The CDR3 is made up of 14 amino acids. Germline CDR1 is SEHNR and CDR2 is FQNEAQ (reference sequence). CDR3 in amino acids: CASSTRQTSYGYTF. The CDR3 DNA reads TGTGCCAGCAGCACCCGACAGACCTCTTATGGCTACACCTTC.

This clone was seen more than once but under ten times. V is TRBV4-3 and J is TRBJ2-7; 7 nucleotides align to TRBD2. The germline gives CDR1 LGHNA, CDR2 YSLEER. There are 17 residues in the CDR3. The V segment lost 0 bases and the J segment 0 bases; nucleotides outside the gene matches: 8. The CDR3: CASSQDLGLAVSYEQYF. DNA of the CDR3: TGCGCCAGCAGCCAAGATTTGGGGCTAGCGGTCTCCTACGAGCAGTACTTC.

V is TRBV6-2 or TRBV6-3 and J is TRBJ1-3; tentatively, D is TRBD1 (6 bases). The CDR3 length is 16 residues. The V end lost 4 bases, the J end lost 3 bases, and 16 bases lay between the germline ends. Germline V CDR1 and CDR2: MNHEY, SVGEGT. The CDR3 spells CASSSLGGQGGNTIYF. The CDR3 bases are TGTGCCAGCAGTTCCCTCGGGGGGCAAGGTGGAAACACCATATATTTT.

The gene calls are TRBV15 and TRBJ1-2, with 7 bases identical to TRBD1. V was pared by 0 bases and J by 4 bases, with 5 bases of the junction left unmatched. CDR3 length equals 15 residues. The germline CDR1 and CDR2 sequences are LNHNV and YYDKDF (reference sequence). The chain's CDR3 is CATSRDPRTGYGYTF. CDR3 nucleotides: TGTGCCACCAGCAGAGATCCAAGGACAGGCTATGGCTACACCTTC.

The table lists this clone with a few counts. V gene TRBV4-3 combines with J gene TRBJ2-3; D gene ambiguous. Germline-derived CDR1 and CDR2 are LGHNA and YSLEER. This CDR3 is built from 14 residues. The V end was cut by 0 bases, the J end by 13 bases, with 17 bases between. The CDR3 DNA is TGCGCCAGCAGCCAAGATTGGTTGGCTCCAACGAAGTATTTT. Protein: CASSQDWLAPTKYF.

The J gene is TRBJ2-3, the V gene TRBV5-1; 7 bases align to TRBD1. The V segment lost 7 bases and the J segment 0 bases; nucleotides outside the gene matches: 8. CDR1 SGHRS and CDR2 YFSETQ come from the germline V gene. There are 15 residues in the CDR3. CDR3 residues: CASYWDSASTDTQYF. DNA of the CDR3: TGCGCCAGCTACTGGGACAGTGCTAGCACAGATACGCAGTATTTT.

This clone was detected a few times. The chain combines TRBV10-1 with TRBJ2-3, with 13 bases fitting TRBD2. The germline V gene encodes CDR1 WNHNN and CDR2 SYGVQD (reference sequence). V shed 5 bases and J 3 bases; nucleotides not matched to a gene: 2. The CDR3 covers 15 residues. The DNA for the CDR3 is TGCGCCAGCAGTCCGGGACTAGCGGGGACAGATACGCAGTATTTT. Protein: CASSPGLAGTDTQYF.

The CDR3 here is CASSERGGNQPQHF. As DNA, the CDR3 is TGTGCCAGCAGCGAACGGGGGGGCAATCAGCCCCAGCATTTT. The chain combines TRBV7-2 with TRBJ1-5, with TRBD1 as a possible D gene (5 bases). V dropped 5 bases and J dropped 2 bases, with 10 bases sitting between them. CDR3 length equals 14 residues. The germline CDR1 and CDR2 sequences are SGHTA and FQGNSA.

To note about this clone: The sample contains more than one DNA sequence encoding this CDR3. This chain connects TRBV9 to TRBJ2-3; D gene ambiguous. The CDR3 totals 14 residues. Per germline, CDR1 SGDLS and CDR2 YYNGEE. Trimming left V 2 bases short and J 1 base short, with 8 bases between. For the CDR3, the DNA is TGTGCCAGCAGCGTGGAGCAGCGCACAGATACGCAGTATTTT. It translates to CASSVEQRTDTQYF.

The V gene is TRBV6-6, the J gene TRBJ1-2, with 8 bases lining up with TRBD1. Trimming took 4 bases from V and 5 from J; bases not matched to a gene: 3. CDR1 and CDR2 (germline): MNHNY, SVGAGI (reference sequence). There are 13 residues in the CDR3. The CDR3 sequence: CASSSRGRYGYTF. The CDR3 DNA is TGTGCCAGCAGTTCCAGGGGGCGATATGGCTACACCTTC.

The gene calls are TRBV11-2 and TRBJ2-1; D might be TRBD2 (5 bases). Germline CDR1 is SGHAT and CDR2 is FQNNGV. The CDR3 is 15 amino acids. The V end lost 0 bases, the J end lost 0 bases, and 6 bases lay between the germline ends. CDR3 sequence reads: CASSLDAGSYNEQFF. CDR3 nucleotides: TGTGCCAGCAGCTTAGACGCGGGCTCCTACAATGAGCAGTTCTTC.

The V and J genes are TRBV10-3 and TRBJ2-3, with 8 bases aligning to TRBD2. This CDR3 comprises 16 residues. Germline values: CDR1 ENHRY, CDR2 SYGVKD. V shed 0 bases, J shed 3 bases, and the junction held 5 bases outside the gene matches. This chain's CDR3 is CAISESAGGSTDTQYF. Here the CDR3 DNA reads TGTGCCATCAGTGAGTCGGCGGGGGGTAGTACAGATACGCAGTATTTT.